The 32 T cell receptor beta chains in this list originate from one sample, sequenced in a study of T cells after yellow fever vaccination. TCRdb reanalysed the 5' RACE reads using MiXCR and keeps one entry per CDR3 protein. The sample yields about 580,000 distinct CDR3 sequences, 17% seen once. Here the sequenced sample was PBMCs, taken less than 6 days after the first yellow fever vaccination. The receptors were sampled from a man aged 18-30 years who received the YFV17D yellow fever vaccine.

The chain joins TRBV29-1 to TRBJ2-7, with D hard to call. Trimming took 4 bases from V and 4 from J, leaving 11 bases between them. Germline values: CDR1 SQVTM, CDR2 ANQGSEA. This CDR3 comprises 12 residues. The CDR3 spells CSVVVSLYEQYF. The CDR3 DNA is TGCAGCGTTGTAGTCAGTTTGTACGAGCAGTACTTC.

In the case of this clonotype: No conserved phenylalanine or tryptophan is present at the end of the CDR3, so a read error is the likely explanation. This CDR3 is CATSVDSSNQPQHS. For the CDR3, the DNA is TGTGCCACCAGTGTCGACAGTAGCAATCAGCCCCAGCATTCT. The rearrangement uses TRBV15 and TRBJ1-5; D might be TRBD1 (5 bases). Trimming removed 6 bases from V and 0 bases from J, with 9 bases in between. CDR1 is LNHNV and CDR2 is YYDKDF in the germline V gene (reference sequence). The CDR3 is made up of 14 amino acids.

The table lists this clonotype with a few counts. CDR3 sequence: CSVSQPGLVPPEQYF. Written as DNA, the CDR3 is TGCAGTGTATCACAACCCGGGCTAGTTCCCCCCGAGCAGTACTTC. The chain employs TRBV20-1 and TRBJ2-7; D gene uncertain. V dropped 7 bases and J dropped 6 bases, with 25 bases sitting between them. The germline V gene has CDR1 DFQATT and CDR2 SNEGSKA (reference sequence). The CDR3 is 15 residues long.

This chain connects TRBV4-1 to TRBJ1-5, with D possibly matching TRBD1 (6 bases). V was cut by 4 bases and J by 5 bases, with 30 bases left in between. The CDR3 length is 20 residues. Germline CDR1 MGHRA, CDR2 YSYEKL. CDR3 loop: CASSPVGQQGFKWGDQPQHF. The CDR3 coding sequence is TGCGCCAGCAGCCCAGTCGGACAACAGGGATTCAAATGGGGGGATCAGCCCCAGCATTTT.

Turning to this clonotype: A read error may produce the germline difference seen at one junction end. The chain employs TRBV7-2 and TRBJ2-5, with unresolved D. The CDR3 runs 11 residues. CDR1 and CDR2 (germline): SGHTA, FQGNSA. CDR3 nucleotide sequence: TGTGCCAGCAGCTTAGTATGGTTGTTGAATTTC. As protein: CASSLVWLLNF.

The chain recombines TRBV7-8 with TRBJ2-3, with TRBD1 matching 8 bases. Looked up from germline, CDR1 is SGHVS and CDR2 is FQNEAQ. V was pared by 1 base and J by 7 bases, with 7 bases of the junction left unmatched. This CDR3 contains 15 residues. Here the CDR3 DNA reads TGTGCCAGCAGCTTAGGTCCAGGGGGCAGTCATACGCAGTATTTT. It specifies CASSLGPGGSHTQYF.

There are a few counts of this clonotype. This chain uses TRBV7-2 with TRBJ1-4, with a weak D call TRBD1 (5 bases). CDR1 and CDR2 (germline): SGHTA, FQGNSA. The CDR3 extends over 16 amino acids. V lost 3 bases and J 7 bases, leaving 18 bases between the germline ends. DNA for the CDR3: TGTGCCAGCAGCTTCTATTCTCCAGGGTTAGGTGAAAAACTGTTTTTT. Translation: CASSFYSPGLGEKLFF.

J is TRBJ1-5 and V is TRBV6-5; 9 bases fit TRBD1. The CDR3 sequence is 18 residues long. The germline CDR1 and CDR2 sequences are MNHEY and SVGAGI. After removal of 4 bases from V and 3 bases from J, the junction contained 13 bases not matched to a gene. The CDR3 coding sequence is TGTGCCAGCAGTTTTACGATCCGGGACAGGGTTCCCAATCAGCCCCAGCATTTT. Translation: CASSFTIRDRVPNQPQHF.

The chain links TRBV5-1 to TRBJ1-2; 11 positions match TRBD1. The V gene's germline CDR1 is SGHRS and CDR2 YFSETQ. There are 13 residues in the CDR3. V gave up 3 bases and J gave up 8 bases; unmatched junction bases: 3. CDR3 DNA: TGCGCCAGCAGCTGGACAGGGGGCGGGGGCTACACCTTC. Translation: CASSWTGGGGYTF.

This clonotype occurred many times. The chain links TRBV20-1 to TRBJ2-6, with unresolved D. Looked up from germline, CDR1 is DFQATT and CDR2 is SNEGSKA (reference sequence). V was cut by 5 bases and J by 0 bases, with 8 bases left in between. CDR3 length equals 14 residues. The CDR3 DNA reads as TGCAGTGCTTCTGTTTACTCTGGGGCCAACGTCCTGACTTTC. Amino acid sequence: CSASVYSGANVLTF.

This clonotype was recorded at least ten times. The chain carries TRBV20-1 and TRBJ2-7; possibly TRBD1 or TRBD2 for D (5 bases each). CDR3 size: 13 residues. V lost 5 bases, J lost 2 bases, and 13 bases lay in between. Germline CDR1 is DFQATT and CDR2 is SNEGSKA (reference sequence). As DNA, the CDR3 is TGCAGTGCTCCAAAGAGGGACCCCTACGAGCAGTACGTC. Amino acids: CSAPKRDPYEQYV.

This clonotype was picked up a small number of times. This chain joins TRBV12-3 or TRBV12-4 and TRBJ1-3; TRBD1 is a possible D gene (5 bases). The CDR3 consists of 14 residues. Between the trimmed V and J ends, which lost 3 bases and 4 bases, there was a span of 10 bases. This chain's CDR3 is CASSLGGDGNTIYF. The CDR3 DNA follows: TGTGCCAGCAGTTTGGGAGGGGACGGAAACACCATATATTTT.

This clonotype has a count of ten or more. The CDR3 DNA sequence: TGCAGCGCAAGAGGGACAGGGGGTGTGAGTGAGCAGTTCTTC. As protein: CSARGTGGVSEQFF. The rearrangement uses TRBV29-1 and TRBJ2-1; 11 nucleotides line up with TRBD1. Germline CDR1 reads SQVTM; CDR2 reads ANQGSEA. The V and J ends lost 7 bases and 9 bases, in that order; junction bases with no gene match: 11. The CDR3 covers 14 residues.

This chain connects TRBV5-1 to TRBJ1-6; TRBD1 might be the D (6 bases). V gave up 4 bases and J gave up 8 bases, with 10 bases separating them. The germline CDR1 and CDR2 sequences are SGHRS and YFSETQ. CDR3 length: 13 residues. Here the CDR3 DNA reads TGCGCCAGCAGCACCTACAGGGATTCACCCCTCCACTTT. Amino acid sequence: CASSTYRDSPLHF.

The chain is built from TRBV10-3 and TRBJ2-3; 8 nucleotides match TRBD2. J was trimmed by 2 bases and V by 10 bases; bases with no gene match: 8. CDR3 size: 14 residues. Germline CDR1 reads ENHRY; CDR2 reads SYGVKD. The CDR3 is CATNSGEYTDTQYF. CDR3 sequence (DNA): TGTGCCACCAATAGCGGGGAATACACAGATACGCAGTATTTT.

CDR3 region: CASRRTTGVRDSPLHF. DNA of the CDR3: TGTGCCAGCAGGCGCACAACAGGGGTCCGCGATTCACCCCTCCACTTT. The chain uses TRBV6-1 and TRBJ1-6, with 7 bases aligning to TRBD1. With 6 bases clipped from V and 8 bases from J, the junction kept 13 bases outside the gene matches. CDR1 and CDR2 from the germline V gene are MNHNS and SASEGT. The CDR3 is 16 amino acids.

Only a few counts were recorded for this clonotype. The chain uses TRBV4-1 and TRBJ2-2; the match to TRBD1 covers 10 bases. Germline loops: CDR1 MGHRA, CDR2 YSYEKL. There are 17 residues in the CDR3. V shed 4 bases and J 5 bases; nucleotides not matched to a gene: 10. This CDR3 is CASSLQPGQGRTGELFF. CDR3 in DNA: TGCGCCAGCAGCCTCCAACCGGGACAGGGGAGGACCGGGGAGCTGTTTTTT.

V gene TRBV5-1 combines with J gene TRBJ2-5; 7 bases agree with TRBD2. The germline CDR1 and CDR2 sequences are SGHRS and YFSETQ. The CDR3 extends over 16 amino acids. V lost 0 bases and J lost 1; bases outside the gene matches: 6. CDR3 in amino acids: CASSLGRAGRQETQYF. The CDR3 bases are TGCGCCAGCAGCTTGGGTCGAGCGGGGCGCCAAGAGACCCAGTACTTC.

This clonotype was found a few times. The chain recombines TRBV6-1 with TRBJ1-1; D is uncertain. Germline CDR1 reads MNHNS; CDR2 reads SASEGT. The CDR3 is made up of 14 amino acids. Trimming stripped 2 bases from V and 4 bases from J, with 11 bases between. The chain's CDR3 is CASSELVPATEAFF. CDR3 bases: TGTGCCAGCAGTGAACTGGTACCGGCCACTGAAGCTTTCTTT.

The rearrangement joins TRBV30 to TRBJ2-6; no firm D call. CDR3 length equals 11 residues. V was shortened by 1 base and J by 5 bases, with 0 bases between the two germline ends. Germline CDR1 is GTSNPN and CDR2 is SVGIG (reference sequence). CDR3 nucleotides: TGTGCCTGGAGTGGGGCCAACGTCCTGACTTTC. Protein product: CAWSGANVLTF.

This clonotype was counted between two and nine times. The chain has TRBV29-1 and TRBJ2-1, with D possibly TRBD2 on 5 matching bases. With 6 bases removed from V and 3 bases from J, the gap between germline ends came to 18 bases. The length of the CDR3 is 15 residues. Germline CDR1 SQVTM, CDR2 ANQGSEA. The CDR3 DNA follows: TGCAGCGTACGCCCGGGATGGGTCAGCTACAATGAGCAGTTCTTC. It is translated as CSVRPGWVSYNEQFF.

The chain couples TRBV27 to TRBJ2-7; TRBD1 agrees at 10 bases. The germline V gene encodes CDR1 MNHEY and CDR2 SMNVEV (reference sequence). The CDR3 has 15 amino acids. Unmatched junction bases numbered 8, after V lost 5 bases and J lost 4 bases. In nucleotides, the CDR3 is TGTGCCAGCAGTGAACCGGGACAGGGGAGATACGAGCAGTACTTC. As protein: CASSEPGQGRYEQYF.

The gene calls are TRBV9 and TRBJ2-5; D is unresolved. The CDR3 spans 13 residues. V was clipped by 2 bases and J by 7 bases, with 12 bases between them. Looked up from germline, CDR1 is SGDLS and CDR2 is YYNGEE. Here the CDR3 reads CASSVAGSATQYF. CDR3 bases: TGTGCCAGCAGCGTGGCCGGGTCGGCGACCCAGTACTTC.

This clonotype was found many times. The J gene is TRBJ1-4, the V gene TRBV7-2, with TRBD1 identical over 7 bases. Looked up from germline, CDR1 is SGHTA and CDR2 is FQGNSA. J was trimmed by 8 bases and V by 8 bases; bases with no gene match: 8. The CDR3 totals 13 residues. The DNA for the CDR3 is TGTGCCAGCGGGGGACAGTTCCGGGAAAAACTGTTTTTT. The encoded protein is CASGGQFREKLFF.

This clonotype showed up just a few times. The chain combines TRBV4-3 with TRBJ1-6, with a tentative D call TRBD1 (6 bases). CDR1 is LGHNA, CDR2 YSLEER, per germline. This CDR3 has 14 amino acids. The ends were cut back, 2 bases at V and 7 bases at J, with 9 bases in the middle. The CDR3 loop is CASSQYRENSPLHF. The DNA of the CDR3 is TGCGCCAGCAGCCAATACAGGGAAAATTCACCCCTCCACTTT.

J is TRBJ2-1 and V is TRBV4-3; D possibly matches TRBD1 or TRBD2 (5 bases each). The CDR3 spans 14 residues. Between the trimmed V and J ends, which lost 3 bases and 6 bases, there was a span of 12 bases. Germline loops: CDR1 LGHNA, CDR2 YSLEER. DNA of the CDR3: TGCGCCAGCAGCCAGCATGTGAGGGGCAATGAGCAGTTCTTC. Translated: CASSQHVRGNEQFF.

The chain combines TRBV2 with TRBJ2-2, with 10 nucleotides matching TRBD1. The CDR3 length is 16 residues. Germline V gene data show CDR1 as SNHLY and CDR2 as FYNNEI. With V trimmed by 9 bases and J by 4 bases, 11 bases remained unmatched. CDR3 sequence: CARTWDRGVSTGELFF. The CDR3 coding sequence is TGTGCCAGAACCTGGGACAGGGGTGTATCCACCGGGGAGCTGTTTTTT.

This clonotype was seen only a few times. The rearrangement joins TRBV30 to TRBJ2-2; tentatively, D is TRBD1 or TRBD2 (5 bases each). CDR3 length equals 14 residues. Trimming removed 2 bases from V and 4 bases from J, with 11 bases in between. Germline V gives CDR1 GTSNPN, CDR2 SVGIG (reference sequence). The CDR3 is CAWSLGTPTGELFF. The CDR3 DNA reads as TGTGCCTGGAGTCTGGGGACCCCCACCGGGGAGCTGTTTTTT. Drawing the rest from reference TRBV30 and TRBJ2-2, the complete variable domain is SQTIHQWPATLVQPVGSPLSLECTVEGTSNPNLYWYRQAAGRGLQLLFYSVGIGQISSEVPQNLSASRPQDRQFILSSKKLLLSDSGFYLCAWSLGTPTGELFFGEGSRLTVL.

The chain is built from TRBV3-1 and TRBJ2-4; D is possibly TRBD1 (6 bases). The germline gives CDR1 LGHDT, CDR2 YNNKEL (reference sequence). Trimming took off 4 bases at V and 3 bases at J, with 10 bases between the two ends. The length of the CDR3 is 14 residues. CDR3 protein: CASSLRDNKNIQYF. Here the CDR3 DNA reads TGTGCCAGCAGCCTCCGGGACAACAAAAACATTCAGTACTTC.

This clonotype was detected only a few times. The V gene is TRBV28, the J gene TRBJ1-1; 7 nucleotides match TRBD1. Losses at the gene ends were 5 bases for V and 7 bases for J; bases not matched to a gene: 16. The germline V gene encodes CDR1 MDHEN and CDR2 SYDVKM. CDR3 size: 16 residues. CDR3 in DNA: TGTGCCAGCAGTCCCGGCGATAGTAGTAGGGGGCTTGAAGCTTTCTTT. Its translation: CASSPGDSSRGLEAFF.

The V and J genes are TRBV29-1 and TRBJ1-2, with D possibly being TRBD1 (5 bases). Germline lookup yields CDR1 SQVTM and CDR2 ANQGSEA. The CDR3 sequence is 11 residues long. Trimming left V 3 bases short and J 8 bases short, with 10 bases between. CDR3 sequence: CSVEGLEGYTF. The CDR3 DNA sequence: TGCAGCGTTGAGGGGCTGGAGGGCTACACCTTC.

This chain links TRBV28 with TRBJ2-2; a possible D gene is TRBD2 (6 bases). CDR3 length: 15 residues. In germline, CDR1 is MDHEN, CDR2 SYDVKM. V shed 3 bases and J shed 3 bases, with 11 bases lying between them. The CDR3 coding sequence is TGTGCCAGCAGTTTCCTGCTAGCGCACACCGGGGAGCTGTTTTTT. This codes for CASSFLLAHTGELFF.